This T cell receptor beta chain was captured by sequencing in a study of blood T cell repertoires in COVID-19. Study-wide context: PBMCs, B-cell-depleted T cells, or T cells provided the cDNA or gDNA that made up the material.

Germline trimming cut 3 bases from V and 8 bases from J; bases unmatched to any gene: 7. In germline, CDR1 is SGDLS, CDR2 YYNGEE. The CDR3 is made up of 16 amino acids. While infection was still active, Seattle patients were enrolled and then followed longitudinally. Methods used by the authors: Researchers report that nucleated cell counts were estimated from reference gene primer amplification. TCRdb keeps only in-frame clones here, not all; method: immunoSEQ multiplex PCR. V, J and clone size reflect that table, while D and trimming were determined from the DNA. Found here are some 400,000 clones, approximately 87% of them singletons; the top ten hold about 2%.

The sequenced sample was peripheral blood. The clonotype was recovered from a woman in her sixties with COVID-19, enrolled during active disease. This chain links TRBV9 with TRBJ2-1, with 14 bases fitting TRBD2. The CDR3 here is CASSAGLAGAPHEQFF. The CDR3 DNA reads as TGTGCCAGCAGCGCGGGACTAGCGGGGGCCCCGCATGAGCAGTTCTTC.